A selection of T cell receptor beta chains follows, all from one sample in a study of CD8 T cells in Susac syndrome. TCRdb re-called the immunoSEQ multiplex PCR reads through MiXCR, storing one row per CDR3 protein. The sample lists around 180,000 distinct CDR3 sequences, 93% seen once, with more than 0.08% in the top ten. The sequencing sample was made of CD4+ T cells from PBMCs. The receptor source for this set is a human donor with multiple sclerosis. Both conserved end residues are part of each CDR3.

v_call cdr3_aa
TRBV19 CASSLQAGNQPQHF
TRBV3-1 CASSHAGGEETQYF
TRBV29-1 CSVVGQGVVYGYTF
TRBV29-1 CSVVAGGSSYNEQFF
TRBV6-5 CASSYSPRQDSGNTIYF
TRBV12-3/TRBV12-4 CASSLGRPGYYQPQHF
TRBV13 CASSFSNNSPLHF
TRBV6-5 CASSYSTGFYGYTF
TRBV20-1 CSADSGGPRQYF
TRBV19 CASSIRITSYEQYF
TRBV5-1 CASHPTGTGELFF
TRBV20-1 CSARTLLPNNEQFF
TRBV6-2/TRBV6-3 CASRPSGGSSYNEQFF
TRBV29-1 CSASAGGNYGYTF
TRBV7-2 CASSFGVGNYGYTF
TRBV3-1 CASGQYGVDTGELFF
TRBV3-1 CASRPQGVNYGYTF
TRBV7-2 CASSLLGVISPLHF
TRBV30 CAWSIGNFRETQYF
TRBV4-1 CASSHQPSGRETQYF
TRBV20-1 CSVQPGVETQYF
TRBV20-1 CSVPFSYEQYF
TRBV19 CAGGSDLYGYTF
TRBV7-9 CASTSRRSDTQYF
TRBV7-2 CASSSQANPNYGYTF
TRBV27 CASSLEPGAYEQYF
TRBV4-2 CASSQVTGSLYEQYF
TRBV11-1 CASSPNPYDTQYF
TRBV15 CATSRDMGQQETQYF
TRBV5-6 CASSYQSTSGAYTQYF
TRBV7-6 CASSLAGGRGRQTEAFF
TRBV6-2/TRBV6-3 CASSYPRGQWAFF
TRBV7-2 CASSSRSGSSTDTQYF
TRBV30 CAWTKTGGNYEQYF
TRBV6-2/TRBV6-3 CASMRGVGSPLHF
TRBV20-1 CSARDGLNNQPQHF
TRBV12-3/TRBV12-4 CASSFRPNTEAFF
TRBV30 CAWSGPGGEQFF
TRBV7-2 CASSLVTSAPKLFF